This T cell receptor (beta chain) was captured by sequencing in a study of identical twins. General observations from the study: Cross-sectional statistics, not tracking of the same donors, supported the conclusions.

TCRdb re-called the 5' RACE reads through MiXCR, storing one row per CDR3 protein. Of 250,000 to 350,000 distinct CDR3 sequences listed, just under 9.5% are singletons. Concerning this clonotype: The antigen is not known.

The CDR3 is made up of 17 amino acids. V lost 0 bases and J lost 4, with 19 bases in between. Germline V gene lookup returns CDR1 DFQATT and CDR2 SNEGSKA (reference sequence). The sample was also reused in another study, on yellow fever vaccine responses in identical twins.

The TCR originated in a woman in her late teens or twenties in good health. The chain combines TRBV20-1 with TRBJ2-1; D possibly corresponds to TRBD2 (5 bases). Sequencing used CD8+ T cells sorted from blood. The DNA of the CDR3 is TGCAGTGCTAGAGACCCTACCCGACCTGGCGGGTACAATGAGCAGTTCTTC. Protein sequence: CSARDPTRPGGYNEQFF.